One sample yielded the 25 T cell receptor beta chains listed below, sequenced in a study of T-cell reconstitution after alpha-beta-depleted transplantation in children. The library targeted TCRbeta and was prepared with unique molecular identifiers. TCRdb redid the calling of the PCR reads with MiXCR, one entry per CDR3 protein. The table lists about 420,000 distinct CDR3 sequences, roughly 16% of them singletons. The sequencing used PBMCs, mostly from graft donor cells, collected 360 days after TCRalphabeta/CD19-depleted stem cell transplant. The origin of the receptors is a boy younger than two who had a stem cell transplant for Wiskott-Aldrich syndrome, so the T cells may come from the graft donor.

This clonotype has only a few counts. The J gene is TRBJ2-5, the V gene TRBV12-3 or TRBV12-4, with 9 bases aligning to TRBD2. J lost 4 bases, V lost 6 bases, and 9 bases had no gene match. There are 15 residues in the CDR3. The CDR3 DNA reads TGTGCCAGCAGGTGGTTAGCGGGAGAGCCAGAGACCCAGTACTTC. It codes for CASRWLAGEPETQYF.

This sequence joins TRBV20-1 and TRBJ2-3, with 10 bases fitting TRBD1. V shed 4 bases and J 3 bases; nucleotides not matched to a gene: 10. The CDR3 loop spans 16 amino acids. Germline assignment: CDR1 DFQATT and CDR2 SNEGSKA (reference sequence). The chain's CDR3 is CSATDPGQGRTDTQYF. The CDR3 bases are TGCAGTGCTACCGACCCGGGACAGGGGAGGACAGATACGCAGTATTTT.

This clonotype occurred a few times. The genes are TRBV5-5 and TRBJ2-5; TRBD2 agrees at 14 bases. Germline lookup yields CDR1 SGHKS and CDR2 YYEKEE (reference sequence). The CDR3 extends over 18 amino acids. The ends lost 0 bases at V and 1 base at J; junction bases unmatched: 5. CDR3 coding DNA: TGTGCCAGCAGCTTGGGACTAGCGGGAGGGTCGCGCCAAGAGACCCAGTACTTC. This translates into CASSLGLAGGSRQETQYF.

The gene calls are TRBV12-3 or TRBV12-4 and TRBJ2-1; D is unresolved. V dropped 0 bases and J dropped 5 bases, with 14 bases sitting between them. CDR3 length: 16 residues. This chain's CDR3 is CASSLARIPPDNEQFF. The CDR3 bases are TGTGCCAGCAGTTTAGCACGAATCCCCCCAGACAATGAGCAGTTCTTC.

Only a few counts were recorded for this clonotype. V gene TRBV29-1 combines with J gene TRBJ2-4; the D gene is possibly TRBD1 (7 bases). The germline V gene encodes CDR1 SQVTM and CDR2 ANQGSEA. Trimming removed 4 bases at V and 1 base at J, with 11 bases between. This CDR3 is 14 amino acids long. CDR3 sequence reads: CSVGGGGAKNIQYF. DNA of the CDR3: TGCAGCGTTGGAGGAGGGGGCGCCAAAAACATTCAGTACTTC.

This clonotype was seen a handful of times. The chain is built from TRBV27 and TRBJ2-3, with D unresolved. V lost 6 bases to trimming and J lost 1 base, with 8 bases between them. CDR1 MNHEY and CDR2 SMNVEV come from the germline V gene (reference sequence). The CDR3 contains 13 residues. In DNA form, the CDR3 reads TGTGCCAGCAGAACCTTCGGCACAGATACGCAGTATTTT. Protein sequence: CASRTFGTDTQYF.

This rearrangement joins TRBV20-1 to TRBJ2-4, with no clear D. The CDR3 is made up of 12 amino acids. The germline V gene has CDR1 DFQATT and CDR2 SNEGSKA (reference sequence). With 3 bases removed from V and 1 base from J, the gap between germline ends came to 4 bases. The CDR3 spells CSARVAKNIQYF. CDR3 DNA: TGCAGTGCTAGGGTCGCCAAAAACATTCAGTACTTC.

The CDR3 nucleotides are TGTGCCAGCAGCTTAGCGAATCTGGCGGGGGAATACAATGAGCAGTTCTTC. Protein: CASSLANLAGEYNEQFF. This chain joins TRBV7-9 and TRBJ2-1; 7 nucleotides agree with TRBD2. The CDR3 runs 17 residues. Germline V gene data show CDR1 as SEHNR and CDR2 as FQNEAQ (reference sequence). Unmatched junction bases numbered 9, after V lost 0 bases and J lost 4 bases.

V and J are TRBV12-3 or TRBV12-4 and TRBJ2-1, with 9 bases identical to TRBD2. J lost 4 bases, V lost 7 bases, and 5 bases had no gene match. The CDR3 length is 14 residues. The DNA for the CDR3 is TGTGCCAGCAAAGTAGCGGGGGAATACAATGAGCAGTTCTTC. It translates to CASKVAGEYNEQFF.

This clonotype was counted between two and nine times. The V call is TRBV7-2, the J call TRBJ2-2; D is unresolved. Per the germline V gene, CDR1 is SGHTA and CDR2 is FQGNSA. V was clipped by 5 bases and J by 9 bases, with 10 bases between them. This CDR3 is 12 amino acids long. The DNA of the CDR3 is TGTGCCAGCAGCCCTCCCTCCTGGGAGCTGTTTTTT. It translates to CASSPPSWELFF.

This clonotype was found a few times. The CDR3 bases are TGCAGTGCTAGAGATCGGGGCGGAACCGGGGAGCTGTTTTTT. It is translated as CSARDRGGTGELFF. V is TRBV20-1 and J is TRBJ2-2; D may correspond to TRBD1 or TRBD2 (5 bases each). The germline gives CDR1 DFQATT, CDR2 SNEGSKA (reference sequence). Trimming shortened V by 0 bases and J by 5 bases, and 10 bases separated the two germline ends. This CDR3 comprises 14 residues.

The table lists this clonotype with a few counts. The chain has TRBV5-5 and TRBJ1-2, with 8 bases lining up with TRBD1. Germline V gives CDR1 SGHKS, CDR2 YYEKEE (reference sequence). J gave up 5 bases and V 0 bases, and 3 bases lay outside the gene matches. CDR3 length equals 14 residues. CDR3 region: CASSLETGDYGYTF. The CDR3 region has the DNA TGTGCCAGCAGCTTGGAGACAGGGGATTATGGCTACACCTTC.

This clonotype was counted at least ten times. This chain uses TRBV10-3 with TRBJ2-7, with 8 bases matching TRBD1. Germline V gene lookup returns CDR1 ENHRY and CDR2 SYGVKD. This CDR3 is 15 amino acids long. After removal of 2 bases from V and 5 bases from J, the junction contained 8 bases not matched to a gene. CDR3 DNA sequence: TGTGCCATCAGTGAGGTCGACAGGGGCCCGGACGAGCAGTACTTC. This gives the protein CAISEVDRGPDEQYF.

The chain joins TRBV5-6 to TRBJ2-2; 12 nucleotides match TRBD1. CDR3 size: 17 residues. Losses at the gene ends were 5 bases for V and 6 bases for J; bases not matched to a gene: 11. In germline, CDR1 is SGHDT, CDR2 YYEEEE. This chain's CDR3 is CASRHYGGQGAPGELFF. CDR3 DNA: TGTGCCAGCAGACATTACGGGGGACAGGGGGCGCCCGGGGAGCTGTTTTTT.

This chain uses TRBV5-1 with TRBJ2-7; D not certain. The CDR3 sequence is 15 residues long. V was shortened by 0 bases and J by 1 base, with 11 bases between the two germline ends. Germline CDR1 reads SGHRS; CDR2 reads YFSETQ. The CDR3 region has the DNA TGCGCCAGCAGCTTGGCAGGTTACGGATCCTACGAGCAGTACTTC. Its protein product is CASSLAGYGSYEQYF.

V usage is TRBV29-1 and J usage is TRBJ2-5, with D possibly matching TRBD2 (7 bases). The CDR3 is 13 residues long. V was cut by 4 bases and J by 5 bases, with 14 bases left in between. The germline gives CDR1 SQVTM, CDR2 ANQGSEA. The CDR3 DNA is TGCAGCGTTGGGGGGGGGGCCGCGGAGACCCAGTACTTC. Protein product: CSVGGGAAETQYF.

For the CDR3, the DNA is TGCAGTGCTACCCGGGAGGGGGCTAGCTCCTATAATTCACCCCTCCACTTT. Translation: CSATREGASSYNSPLHF. The chain is built from TRBV20-1 and TRBJ1-6, with TRBD1 identical over 7 bases. Losses at the gene ends were 4 bases for V and 0 bases for J; bases not matched to a gene: 9. The CDR3 consists of 17 residues. The germline V gene encodes CDR1 DFQATT and CDR2 SNEGSKA (reference sequence).

This chain connects TRBV15 to TRBJ2-3; 11 nucleotides agree with TRBD2. V trimming: 0 bases; J trimming: 2 bases; junction bases outside the gene matches: 4. Germline V lookup: CDR1 LNHNV, CDR2 YYDKDF (reference sequence). There are 17 residues in the CDR3. The CDR3 loop is CATSRDRGLADTDTQYF. CDR3 nucleotides: TGTGCCACCAGCAGAGATAGGGGACTAGCGGACACAGATACGCAGTATTTT.

The chain is built from TRBV12-3 or TRBV12-4 and TRBJ2-1; 12 bases agree with TRBD2. The CDR3 covers 14 residues. V lost 6 bases and J lost 9; bases outside the gene matches: 6. CDR3 region: CASRETSGRREQFF. The CDR3 DNA reads as TGTGCCAGCAGGGAGACTAGCGGGAGACGTGAGCAGTTCTTC.

This clonotype was seen more than once but under ten times. The V call is TRBV12-3 or TRBV12-4, the J call TRBJ2-2; D is undetermined. The length of the CDR3 is 16 residues. The germline V and J ends were trimmed by 2 bases and 2 bases, with 12 bases remaining between them. DNA of the CDR3: TGTGCCAGCAGTTTAAGACTCGGCCTAAACACCGGGGAGCTGTTTTTT. It translates to CASSLRLGLNTGELFF.

The V gene is TRBV5-1, the J gene TRBJ2-7; 7 nucleotides line up with TRBD1. The junction had 9 bases not matched to a gene; V was cut back by 0 bases and J by 0 bases. The CDR3 is 17 residues long. CDR1 is SGHRS and CDR2 is YFSETQ in the germline V gene. The CDR3 bases are TGCGCCAGCAGCTTGGCTTCTAGAGGGGGCGCCTCCTACGAGCAGTACTTC. This sequence encodes CASSLASRGGASYEQYF.

This clonotype was recorded a few times. The CDR3 nucleotides are TGTGCCACCAGTGATTTGGGGGGGCCGAGGAATGAGCAGTTCTTC. Translated: CATSDLGGPRNEQFF. The V gene is TRBV24-1, the J gene TRBJ2-1; D assignment may be TRBD1 or TRBD2 (6 bases each). The CDR3 has 15 amino acids. V was pared by 0 bases and J by 7 bases, with 12 bases between. In germline, CDR1 is KGHDR, CDR2 SFDVKD.

This clonotype was detected only a few times. The chain carries TRBV15 and TRBJ2-7; D possibly matches TRBD1 or TRBD2 (6 bases each). V was clipped by 7 bases and J by 7 bases, with 23 bases between them. The germline V gene has CDR1 LNHNV and CDR2 YYDKDF (reference sequence). The CDR3 runs 15 residues. CDR3 DNA sequence: TGTGCCACCACGACTAGGGGGTCAAGCCCCCGTGAGCAGTACTTC. Encoded protein: CATTTRGSSPREQYF.

This clonotype was seen just once. J is TRBJ1-1 and V is TRBV12-3 or TRBV12-4; D not resolved. The CDR3 has 15 residues. Trimming removed 6 bases from V and 1 base from J, with 15 bases in between. The CDR3 reads CASRSLEWSNTEAFF. The CDR3 DNA reads as TGTGCCAGCAGGTCATTAGAGTGGTCGAACACTGAAGCTTTCTTT.

The chain uses TRBV2 and TRBJ1-1, with D unresolved. This CDR3 spans 12 amino acids. Trimming shortened V by 4 bases and J by 7 bases, and 10 bases separated the two germline ends. Germline CDR1 is SNHLY and CDR2 is FYNNEI. The DNA of the CDR3 is TGTGCCAGCAGTGCCCGGCGGGGTGAAGCTTTCTTT. Residues: CASSARRGEAFF.